This T cell receptor beta chain was found in a study of T cell responses to AZD1222 COVID-19 vaccine. The V end was cut by 1 base, the J end by 1 base, with 16 bases between. Germline CDR1 is SGHTA and CDR2 is FQGTGA. The CDR3 loop spans 18 amino acids. Study-wide findings and caveats: Repertoire collection took place solely once the T cell response had peaked. Mostly white British, mostly female donors; authors suggested clonal diversity may be underestimated. Seropositivity was recorded at baseline in only a handful of AZD1222 recipients.

Turning to this clone: The target antigen is unknown.

Method: immunoSEQ multiplex PCR; TCRdb's copy keeps in-frame clones and lacks some. The sample lists 150,000 or so clones, around 91% occurring once. The chain employs TRBV7-3 and TRBJ2-2; weak D call: TRBD1 (6 bases). The TCR comes from an adult in good health. The sequencing here drew on peripheral blood, taken on day 0 of AZD1222 vaccination. CDR3 region: CASSLRDKGGRNTGELFF. For the CDR3, the DNA is TGTGCCAGCAGCTTAAGGGACAAAGGCGGACGGAACACCGGGGAGCTGTTTTTT.